These 9 T cell receptor beta chains originate from one sample sequenced in a study of OX40 agonist ivuxolimab in advanced cancers. The method behind the library was the immunoSEQ multiplex PCR assay. TCRdb took this table from immuneACCESS and kept in-frame rearrangements with V and J called. Such tables lack part of the clones; where checked against another copy, unresolved V genes explain under half of the gap, and the rest is unexplained. In all, the sample holds approximately 29,000 clones, and about 79% of those were seen once. About 15% of the sample rests with the top ten. Sequenced here: CD4+ or CD8+ T cells sorted from blood, sampled in a trial of the OX40 agonist ivuxolimab. The source is an adult with an advanced solid tumor such as melanoma, head and neck, liver or kidney cancer.

This chain uses TRBV30 with TRBJ1-2, with TRBD1 identical over 7 bases. CDR1 is GTSNPN and CDR2 is SVGIG in the germline V gene (reference sequence). The trim removed 1 base at V and 7 bases at J, leaving 6 bases unmatched. This CDR3 comprises 13 residues. For the CDR3, the DNA is TGTGCCTGGAGTGCCATAACAGGGGCTGGCTACACCTTC. This encodes CAWSAITGAGYTF.

The chain couples TRBV2 to TRBJ2-5; 7 bases fit TRBD1. The CDR3 is 14 residues long. Per the germline V gene, CDR1 is SNHLY and CDR2 is FYNNEI. V lost 7 bases to trimming and J lost 4 bases; unmatched junction nucleotides: 9. The CDR3 DNA follows: TGTGCCAGCAAGGCGTCAGGGGGAATAGAGACCCAGTACTTC. As protein: CASKASGGIETQYF.

The chain employs TRBV19 and TRBJ1-2; a possible D gene is TRBD1 (5 bases). V lost 6 bases and J 6 bases, leaving 8 bases between the germline ends. Germline loops: CDR1 LNHDA, CDR2 SQIVND (reference sequence). This CDR3 comprises 11 residues. CDR3 in DNA: TGTGCCAGTAGATCGACAGATGGCTACACCTTC. Residues: CASRSTDGYTF.

This clone occurred a few times. This chain joins TRBV10-3 and TRBJ1-1, with D perhaps matching TRBD1 (5 bases). Trimming pared 3 bases from V and 5 bases from J, leaving 16 bases between. The CDR3 sequence is 15 residues long. CDR1 and CDR2 from the germline V gene are ENHRY and SYGVKD. The CDR3 bases are TGTGCCATCAGTGAAGTGGCGACAGCCTCGACTGAAGCTTTCTTT. It encodes CAISEVATASTEAFF.

This clone was observed a handful of times. The rearrangement joins TRBV7-9 to TRBJ1-5; D not certain. Germline loops: CDR1 SEHNR, CDR2 FQNEAQ (reference sequence). V was pared by 1 base and J by 0 bases, with 7 bases between. The length of the CDR3 is 15 residues. The CDR3 loop is CASSLGAHSNQPQHF. The DNA of the CDR3 is TGTGCCAGCAGCTTAGGAGCCCATAGCAATCAGCCCCAGCATTTT.

The rearrangement links TRBV27 to TRBJ2-1; TRBD1 or TRBD2 may be the D gene (5 bases each). This CDR3 has 15 amino acids. Per the germline V gene, CDR1 is MNHEY and CDR2 is SMNVEV (reference sequence). V lost 1 base to trimming and J lost 0 bases, with 7 bases between them. Here the CDR3 DNA reads TGTGCCAGCAGTTTATGGGGGAGCTCCTACAATGAGCAGTTCTTC. Amino acids: CASSLWGSSYNEQFF.

The chain uses TRBV6-6 and TRBJ2-6; D is uncertain. The ends were cut back, 0 bases at V and 3 bases at J, with 0 bases in the middle. This CDR3 is 13 amino acids long. CDR1 and CDR2 from the germline V gene are MNHNY and SVGAGI (reference sequence). CDR3 in DNA: TGTGCCAGCAGTTACTCTGGGGCCAACGTCCTGACTTTC. Translation gives CASSYSGANVLTF.

The chain joins TRBV28 to TRBJ2-7; TRBD2 is a possible D gene (6 bases). Germline loops: CDR1 MDHEN, CDR2 SYDVKM. The CDR3 spans 15 residues. Trimming removed 3 bases at V and 2 bases at J, with 14 bases between. The CDR3: CASSFSQDYTYEQYF. The CDR3 DNA is TGTGCCAGCAGTTTTTCACAGGACTATACCTACGAGCAGTACTTC.

The rearrangement joins TRBV5-1 to TRBJ2-6; the D is unclear. Looked up from germline, CDR1 is SGHRS and CDR2 is YFSETQ. This CDR3 spans 15 amino acids. The V and J ends lost 4 bases and 3 bases respectively, with 11 bases between them. CDR3 DNA: TGCGCCAGCAGCCTAGGGTGGGGTGGGGCCAACGTCCTGACTTTC. It yields the protein CASSLGWGGANVLTF.